The 26 T cell receptor beta chains in this list originate from one sample, sequenced in a study of blood T cell repertoires in COVID-19. Assay used: immunoSEQ multiplex PCR; TCRdb lists only in-frame clones, some missing. Of about 190,000 clones detected, nearly 90% appear once; the ten largest clones hold roughly 6.2%. The specimen was peripheral blood. These receptors all come from a woman in her thirties or forties who had recovered from COVID-19.

The V gene is TRBV3-1 (or the pseudogene TRBV3-2), the J gene TRBJ2-7; 10 nucleotides align to TRBD1. Germline CDR1 reads LGHDT; CDR2 reads YNNKEL (reference sequence). Trimming at V came to 6 bases and at J to 4 bases, leaving 6 bases not matched to a gene. This CDR3 spans 14 amino acids. This CDR3 reads CASRKTGGMYEQYF. The CDR3, as DNA: TGTGCCAGCAGGAAGACAGGGGGCATGTACGAGCAGTACTTC.

This chain joins TRBV15 and TRBJ2-5; 9 bases line up with TRBD2. In germline, CDR1 is LNHNV, CDR2 YYDKDF (reference sequence). V trimming: 3 bases; J trimming: 4 bases; junction bases outside the gene matches: 3. CDR3 size: 14 residues. The CDR3 nucleotides read TGTGCCACCAGCAGGGGAGCGGGAGGAGAGACCCAGTACTTC. Encoded protein: CATSRGAGGETQYF.

The chain links TRBV2 to TRBJ1-5; TRBD1 might be the D (5 bases). V lost 5 bases and J lost 2, with 10 bases in between. The germline V gene encodes CDR1 SNHLY and CDR2 FYNNEI. This CDR3 contains 14 residues. DNA of the CDR3: TGTGCCAGCAGTAAGGGGTTTGGCAATCAGCCCCAGCATTTT. As protein: CASSKGFGNQPQHF.

About this clone: The sample has other DNA sequences that encode this CDR3 too. This sequence joins TRBV15 and TRBJ1-2; 8 bases fit TRBD1. The junction had 2 bases not matched to a gene; V was cut back by 0 bases and J by 5 bases. Germline V lookup: CDR1 LNHNV, CDR2 YYDKDF (reference sequence). The CDR3 runs to 14 residues. This chain's CDR3 is CATSRDRQGYGYTF. In DNA form, the CDR3 reads TGTGCCACCAGCAGAGATCGACAGGGGTATGGCTACACCTTC.

The V call is TRBV5-1, the J call TRBJ1-4; D uncertain. The CDR3 contains 13 residues. Germline lookup yields CDR1 SGHRS and CDR2 YFSETQ. V gave up 3 bases and J gave up 4 bases, with 7 bases separating them. CDR3 bases: TGCGCCAGCAGCTCCAACAGTAATGAAAAACTGTTTTTT. This codes for CASSSNSNEKLFF.

The chain carries TRBV7-3 and TRBJ2-1; 8 bases align to TRBD2. Germline CDR1 and CDR2: SGHTA and FQGTGA. V lost 7 bases to trimming and J lost 4 bases; unmatched junction nucleotides: 12. CDR3 length equals 16 residues. CDR3: CASKTDRGLEYNEQFF. The CDR3 DNA follows: TGTGCCAGCAAGACGGACCGGGGACTAGAGTACAATGAGCAGTTCTTC.

V usage is TRBV7-9 and J usage is TRBJ2-1, with D maybe TRBD1 (6 bases). Germline assignment: CDR1 SEHNR and CDR2 FQNEAQ (reference sequence). The CDR3 runs to 13 residues. V gave up 5 bases and J gave up 12 bases, with 17 bases separating them. CDR3 sequence: CASSQQGGPRQFF. The CDR3 DNA follows: TGTGCCAGCAGCCAACAGGGCGGGCCAAGGCAGTTCTTC.

The chain is built from TRBV4-1 and TRBJ1-5; possible D gene TRBD1, 6 bases. Germline V lookup: CDR1 MGHRA, CDR2 YSYEKL. The CDR3 loop spans 15 amino acids. Trimming shortened V by 0 bases and J by 9 bases, and 15 bases separated the two germline ends. The CDR3 DNA reads TGCGCCAGCAGCCAAGAGTTCCGGGGGGCCCTGCCCCAGCATTTT. Translated: CASSQEFRGALPQHF.

The CDR3 region is CASSLFGTVSTDTQYF. The CDR3 nucleotides are TGTGCCAGCAGCTTATTCGGGACAGTTAGCACAGATACGCAGTATTTT. The genes are TRBV5-6 and TRBJ2-3; 7 bases are shared with TRBD1. The germline CDR1 and CDR2 sequences are SGHDT and YYEEEE. The CDR3 extends over 16 amino acids. The ends lost 2 bases at V and 0 bases at J; junction bases unmatched: 6.

The chain employs TRBV25-1 and TRBJ2-2, with TRBD2 matching 12 bases. The CDR3 has 16 amino acids. After removal of 2 bases from V and 4 bases from J, the junction contained 2 bases not matched to a gene. Germline V gene data show CDR1 as MGHDK and CDR2 as SYGVNS. The CDR3 DNA reads as TGTGCCAGCAGTGAACCTAGCGGGAGGGGCACCGGGGAGCTGTTTTTT. It encodes CASSEPSGRGTGELFF.

Remarks on this clone: The sample holds other DNA sequences that translate to the same CDR3. This chain connects TRBV6-5 to TRBJ2-3; 9 positions agree with TRBD2. Germline V gives CDR1 MNHEY, CDR2 SVGAGI. The CDR3 runs 15 residues. V lost 4 bases and J lost 5; bases outside the gene matches: 7. CDR3 coding DNA: TGTGCCAGCAGTTCTATAGCGGGAGCGGAAGATACGCAGTATTTT. This sequence encodes CASSSIAGAEDTQYF.

This chain links TRBV27 with TRBJ1-2; D is possibly TRBD1 (5 bases). The CDR3 extends over 14 amino acids. From germline, CDR1 is MNHEY and CDR2 SMNVEV (reference sequence). V lost 5 bases and J lost 7, with 17 bases in between. The chain's CDR3 is CASSRDYGLGGYTF. In DNA, the CDR3 is TGTGCCAGCAGTAGGGACTACGGGCTCGGTGGCTACACCTTC.

The J gene is TRBJ1-2, the V gene TRBV6-1; 8 bases line up with TRBD1. CDR1 is MNHNS and CDR2 is SASEGT in the germline V gene. With V trimmed by 2 bases and J by 4 bases, 6 bases remained unmatched. The CDR3 spans 15 residues. The CDR3 DNA follows: TGTGCCAGCAGTGAAACGACAGGGGATCCCTATGGCTACACCTTC. The encoded protein is CASSETTGDPYGYTF.

The chain joins TRBV11-3 to TRBJ2-3; tentative D call: TRBD2 (6 bases). This CDR3 comprises 14 residues. The V gene's germline CDR1 is SGHNT and CDR2 YENEEA. Trimming took 4 bases from V and 4 from J, leaving 12 bases between them. The CDR3 region has the DNA TGTGCCAGCAGCTCCGCCGGGGGAGCAGATACGCAGTATTTT. Protein product: CASSSAGGADTQYF.

The V call is TRBV21-1, the J call TRBJ1-2; the table calls TRBD1, which could not be checked here. TRBV21-1 is a listed pseudogene. CDR3 size: 15 residues. The CDR3 bases are TGTGCCAGCAGCATAACCGGAGACAGGGCTACTGGCTACACCTTC. This encodes CASSITGDRATGYTF.

The rearrangement uses TRBV6-5 and TRBJ2-1; 9 bases fit TRBD2. From germline, CDR1 is MNHEY and CDR2 SVGAGI. The CDR3 contains 15 residues. V shed 2 bases and J 7 bases; nucleotides not matched to a gene: 6. The CDR3 sequence: CASSYVAGVTNEQFF. As DNA, the CDR3 is TGTGCCAGCAGTTACGTAGCGGGAGTGACGAATGAGCAGTTCTTC.

The V and J genes are TRBV7-2 and TRBJ2-5, with D tentatively TRBD2 (5 bases). The CDR3 loop spans 15 amino acids. With 0 bases removed from V and 2 bases from J, the gap between germline ends came to 10 bases. Germline V CDR1 and CDR2: SGHTA, FQGNSA. DNA for the CDR3: TGTGCCAGCAGCTTAGCTAGCGAACCTCAAGAGACCCAGTACTTC. It encodes CASSLASEPQETQYF.

V and J are TRBV29-1 and TRBJ2-2; D not certain. Trimming removed 5 bases from V and 6 bases from J, with 7 bases in between. This CDR3 spans 11 amino acids. Germline lookup yields CDR1 SQVTM and CDR2 ANQGSEA. The CDR3 region has the DNA TGCAGCGTTACTGCTTCCGGGGAGCTGTTTTTT. Translated: CSVTASGELFF.

This chain joins TRBV30 and TRBJ2-3; 8 nucleotides line up with TRBD2. CDR3 size: 14 residues. Germline loops: CDR1 GTSNPN, CDR2 SVGIG (reference sequence). J lost 2 bases, V lost 5 bases, and 6 bases had no gene match. The DNA for the CDR3 is TGTGCCTGGGGCTCGGGACTAGACACAGATACGCAGTATTTT. Translated: CAWGSGLDTDTQYF.

The gene calls are TRBV6-5 and TRBJ2-6; TRBD1 matches 9 bases. The V and J ends lost 2 bases and 9 bases, in that order; junction bases with no gene match: 5. The germline CDR1 and CDR2 sequences are MNHEY and SVGAGI. The CDR3 totals 15 residues. CDR3 amino acids: CASSYLGQGDNVLTF. Written as DNA, the CDR3 is TGTGCCAGCAGTTACCTGGGACAGGGTGACAACGTCCTGACTTTC.

J is TRBJ2-1 and V is TRBV3-1 (or the pseudogene TRBV3-2), with TRBD1 identical over 7 bases. The V gene's germline CDR1 is LGHDT and CDR2 YNNKEL (reference sequence). The CDR3 has 17 amino acids. With V trimmed by 3 bases and J by 0 bases, 8 bases remained unmatched. DNA of the CDR3: TGTGCCAGCAGCCAGCTCCCGGGACAGAGCTCCTACAATGAGCAGTTCTTC. Translated, it gives CASSQLPGQSSYNEQFF.

The chain combines TRBV19 with TRBJ1-1, with D perhaps matching TRBD1 (5 bases). Germline V gene sequence: CDR1 LNHDA, CDR2 SQIVND (reference sequence). The V and J ends lost 4 bases and 3 bases respectively, with 18 bases between them. CDR3 length equals 16 residues. CDR3 DNA sequence: TGTGCCAGTAGTAAGGGGCAGGGAGGGTCGTACACTGAAGCTTTCTTT. Its translation is CASSKGQGGSYTEAFF.

The V call is TRBV27, the J call TRBJ1-1; perhaps TRBD1 as D (5 bases). The V gene lost 6 bases and the J gene lost 4 bases, with 15 bases spanning the gap. CDR3 size: 14 residues. In germline, CDR1 is MNHEY, CDR2 SMNVEV (reference sequence). The CDR3 loop reads CASSLGRRATEAFF. The CDR3 nucleotides read TGTGCCAGCAGCCTAGGCCGCAGGGCCACTGAAGCTTTCTTT.

The chain carries TRBV14 and TRBJ2-7, with D uncertain. Germline V gene lookup returns CDR1 SGHDN and CDR2 FVKESK. Trimming cost V 4 bases and J 1 base, with 17 bases left between them. The CDR3 totals 16 residues. CDR3 protein: CASSPVGASRSYEQYF. The CDR3, as DNA: TGTGCCAGCAGCCCAGTGGGCGCGAGCAGATCCTACGAGCAGTACTTC.

The genes are TRBV7-9 and TRBJ1-1; D possibly corresponds to TRBD1 (6 bases). Trimming took off 3 bases at V and 1 base at J, with 15 bases between the two ends. Germline V gives CDR1 SEHNR, CDR2 FQNEAQ (reference sequence). The CDR3 loop spans 16 amino acids. CDR3 nucleotides: TGTGCCAGCAGCTTTTCAGGGGATATGTCGAACACTGAAGCTTTCTTT. Amino acids: CASSFSGDMSNTEAFF.

The chain combines TRBV2 with TRBJ2-1; 13 bases map to TRBD2. This CDR3 has 16 amino acids. Germline V CDR1 and CDR2: SNHLY, FYNNEI. With V trimmed by 7 bases and J by 8 bases, 11 bases remained unmatched. In nucleotides, the CDR3 is TGTGCCAGCACCCCGGGGGGGACTAGCGGGATCGATGAGCAGTTCTTC. This translates into CASTPGGTSGIDEQFF.